The T cell receptor (beta chain) under discussion was sequenced for a study of T cells in Graves' hyperthyroidism and ophthalmopathy. Whole-study results and caveats: Blood also contained most expanded thyroid clonotypes above 0.001. Prediction of ophthalmopathy progression came a median approximately 6.6 months pre-onset.

What was amplified from RNA transcripts were TCR beta CDR3 regions. First-round RT-PCR with HTBI primers amplified the TCR CDR3 region. From the multiplex PCR reads, TCRdb called clonotypes with MiXCR, one entry per CDR3 protein. The data contain approximately 600,000 distinct CDR3 sequences, around 16% of them singletons. Diagnosis rested on symptoms, serum thyroxine and TRAb, thyroid ultrasound, and orbital computed tomography. After removal of 5 bases from V and 2 bases from J, the junction contained 5 bases not matched to a gene. The CDR3 loop spans 16 amino acids. CDR1 is MDHEN and CDR2 is SYDVKM in the germline V gene. This clonotype showed up many times. Antigen: not known.

The rearrangement joins TRBV28 to TRBJ2-4, with 11 bases aligning to TRBD2. Sequenced: blood. The origin of this receptor is a woman in her twenties or thirties with Graves' hyperthyroidism. The CDR3 protein is CASSLSGGESKNIQYF. The CDR3 nucleotides read TGTGCCAGCAGTCTTAGCGGGGGGGAATCCAAAAACATTCAGTACTTC.